This TCR beta chain was observed in a study of cytomegalovirus exposure and HLA in healthy donors. Study-wide context: The 130 or so validation repertoires used the same platform as the 550 to 800 first-cohort repertoires (as reported by a later analysis).

Sequencing was performed with immunoSEQ multiplex PCR; in TCRdb, only in-frame clones are kept and a portion is missing. The sample shows fewer than 200,000 clones, approximately 81% of them seen only once. The CDR3 totals 14 residues. CDR1 is MNHEY, CDR2 SVGAGI, per germline. The V segment lost 8 bases and the J segment 2 bases; nucleotides outside the gene matches: 5. The source of this sequence is a man younger than 30 in good health and CMV-seropositive. V usage is TRBV6-5 and J usage is TRBJ2-2, with 7 nucleotides matching TRBD2. The source material was PBMCs. The CDR3 is CASGSGVNTGELFF. DNA for the CDR3: TGTGCCAGCGGAAGCGGGGTAAACACCGGGGAGCTGTTTTTT.